This TCR beta chain comes out of a study of CXCR3-negative and CXCR3-positive naive CD8 T cells. Germline loops: CDR1 SGHVS, CDR2 FQNEAQ. The CDR3 spans 15 residues. cDNA libraries for TRB were generated by 5' RACE incorporating UMI labels. No DNA is given; TCRdb re-called the 5' RACE reads and lists each CDR3 protein once. The table for this sample gives 85,000 to 130,000 distinct CDR3 sequences. Study-level findings and limits: CXCR3-positive naive cells carried more hydrophobic TRB CDR3s than CXCR3-negative ones.

Regarding this clonotype: Its antigen remains unknown.

Every CD8+ subset sample held about 280,000 flow-sorted cells, done in triplicate. The sample comprised naive CXCR3+ CD8+ T cells from blood. Subset defined: CD45RO-CCR7+CD27+CD95- naive CD8+ T cells expressing CXCR3 (TNR3+). This receptor was taken from a human donor in good health. Some clones in this sample may be carry-over from other donors' samples. The rearrangement joins TRBV7-8 to TRBJ2-3; TCRdb returns TRBD1, unconfirmable since there is no DNA. The CDR3: CASSPRTGSTDTQYF.